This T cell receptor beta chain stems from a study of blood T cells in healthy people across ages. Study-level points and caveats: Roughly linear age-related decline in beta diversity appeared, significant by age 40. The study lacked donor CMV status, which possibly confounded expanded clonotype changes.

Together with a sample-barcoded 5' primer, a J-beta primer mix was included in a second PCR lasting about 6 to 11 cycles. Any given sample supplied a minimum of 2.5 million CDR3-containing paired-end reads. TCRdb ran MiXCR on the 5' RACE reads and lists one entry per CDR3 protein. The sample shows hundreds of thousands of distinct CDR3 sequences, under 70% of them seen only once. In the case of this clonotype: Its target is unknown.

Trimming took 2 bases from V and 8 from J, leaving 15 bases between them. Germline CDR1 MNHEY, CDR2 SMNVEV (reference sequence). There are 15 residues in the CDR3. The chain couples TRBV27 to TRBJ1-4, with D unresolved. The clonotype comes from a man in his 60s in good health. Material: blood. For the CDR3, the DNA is TGTGCCAGCAGTTTAACCCCTCGTCGTGGGGAAAAACTGTTTTTT. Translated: CASSLTPRRGEKLFF.